A selection of T cell receptor beta chains follows, all from one sample in a study of Ad26.COV2.S vaccination and SARS-CoV-2 variants. TCRdb keeps only in-frame clones here, not all; method: immunoSEQ multiplex PCR. In the table there are some 370,000 clones, 83% of which are singletons. Sequences were derived from peripheral blood, sampled in a trial of Ad26.COV2.S vaccine versus placebo. These receptors came from a person between 18 and 60 years old who received the Ad26.COV2.S COVID-19 vaccine or a placebo. Both conserved end residues are trimmed from each CDR3. The order of the fields is V gene, CDR3 protein.

TRBV27 | ASRRRTSSAYNEQF
TRBV4-3 | ASGRGRGETQY
TRBV5-6 | ASSFRSGEAF
TRBV19 | ASSPKGVTEAF
TRBV2 | ATLLGTEAF
TRBV2 | AIEPGTGPYNEQF
TRBV11-3 | ASSRGLAGAGELF
TRBV11-2 | ASSLGWDSSTGELF
TRBV11-2 | ASSPRPNTGELF
TRBV25-1 | ASSDSGDRDAF
TRBV12-5 | ASGLISGRGSYEQY
TRBV6-2/TRBV6-3 | ASSRWGGGKATEAF
TRBV6-2/TRBV6-3 | ASSSSGGNSPLH
TRBV20-1 | SPGLNYGYT
TRBV7-2 | ASSLRGRGYT
TRBV10-3 | AIRSDQGARSYGYT
TRBV5-1 | ASSLVQGADTQY
TRBV18 | ASSPPSAGFYNEQF
TRBV1 | TSSQDNEQF
TRBV6-5 | ASRAYSNQPQH
TRBV19 | ASSWRGVGTEAF
TRBV9 | ASSPSGRASYNEQF
TRBV5-4 | ASSQTGQGHEKLF
TRBV7-9 | ASSLALGGAETQY
TRBV10-2 | ASSPYQGQETQY
TRBV19 | ASSIGGAGTEAF
TRBV19 | ASSINGGRRGYGYT
TRBV6-5 | ASTAGTASTYEQY
TRBV19 | ASRDSHVGNQPQH
TRBV7-9 | ASSPKTAKYQETQY
TRBV29-1 | SVEVGLSRDTQY
TRBV29-1 | SVHPGLAYQETQY
TRBV5-1 | ASMSGTSTDTQY
TRBV6-5 | ASSYAAVGVNYGYT
TRBV3-1/TRBV3-2 | ASSQRLQGPGELF
TRBV7-2 | ASSLGGRPGYT
TRBV6-6 | ASRTLGQAPEAF
TRBV19 | ASSITGGWNTDTQY
TRBV27 | ASSRRGGVNTEAF
TRBV5-5 | ASSSLHLRGSRYEQY
TRBV9 | ASSAGPTYEQY
TRBV5-1 | ASSFGGSGYT
TRBV11-3 | ASSPGRGIGQY
TRBV6-5 | ASRGNTEAF
TRBV7-3 | ASSHGGLEGTQY
TRBV4-3 | ASSQGFTDTQY
TRBV6-5 | ASSLTSSGANEKLF
TRBV2 | ASSGTAWASYT
TRBV4-1 | ASSQASTPPLGNEQF
TRBV5-1 | ASSLGLAGVETQY
TRBV7-9 | ASSTGTAYGYT
TRBV6-5 | ASSYGEGEQY
TRBV6-1 | ASSEVGGKYEKLF
TRBV11-3 | ASSLEAGGEQF
TRBV29-1 | SVTGAVVNTEAF
TRBV19 | ASSIPAYNQPQH
TRBV2 | ASSEAPRAYNEQF
TRBV6-5 | ASSYGASSYEQY
TRBV7-6 | ASSLEPQGRGTEAF
TRBV27 | ASSLSGGVPPYEQY